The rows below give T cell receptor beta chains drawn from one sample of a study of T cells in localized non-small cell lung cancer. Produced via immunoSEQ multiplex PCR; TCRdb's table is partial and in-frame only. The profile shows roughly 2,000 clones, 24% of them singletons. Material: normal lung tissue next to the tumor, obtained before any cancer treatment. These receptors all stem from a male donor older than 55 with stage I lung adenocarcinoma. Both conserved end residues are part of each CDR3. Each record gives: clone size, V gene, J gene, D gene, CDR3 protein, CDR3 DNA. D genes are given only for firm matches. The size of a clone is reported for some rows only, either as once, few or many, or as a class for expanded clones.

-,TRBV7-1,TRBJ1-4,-,CASSIEANEKLFF,TGTGCCAGCAGCATCGAGGCTAATGAAAAACTGTTTTTT
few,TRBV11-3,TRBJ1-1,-,CASSLDGRTGWAEAFF,TGTGCCAGCAGCTTAGATGGCAGGACTGGGTGGGCTGAAGCTTTCTTT
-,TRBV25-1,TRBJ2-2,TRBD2,CASTKAGGTNTGELFF,TGTGCCAGCACTAAAGCGGGAGGTACGAACACCGGGGAGCTGTTTTTT
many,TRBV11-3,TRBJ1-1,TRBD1,CASSFGTVNTEAFF,TGTGCCAGCAGCTTTGGGACAGTGAACACTGAAGCTTTCTTT
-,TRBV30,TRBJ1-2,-,CAWSVLKSSQPPYGYTF,TGTGCCTGGAGTGTACTGAAGAGCTCCCAGCCCCCCTATGGCTACACCTTC
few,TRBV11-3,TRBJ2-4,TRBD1,CASSLMPGQGGNIQYF,TGTGCCAGCAGCTTAATGCCCGGACAGGGTGGAAACATTCAGTACTTC
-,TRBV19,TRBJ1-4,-,CASSTFRTGGGEKLFF,TGTGCCAGTAGTACATTCCGGACGGGAGGCGGTGAAAAACTGTTTTTT
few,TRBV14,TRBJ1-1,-,CASSQGGITAAFF,TGTGCCAGCAGCCAAGGAGGGATCACGGCGGCTTTCTTT
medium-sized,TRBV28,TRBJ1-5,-,CASIGQLGQPQHF,TGTGCCAGCATAGGGCAGCTGGGGCAGCCCCAGCATTTT
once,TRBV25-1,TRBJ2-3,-,CASSESPGWSTDTQYF,TGTGCCAGCAGTGAATCCCCTGGGTGGAGCACAGATACGCAGTATTTT
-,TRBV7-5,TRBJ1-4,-,CASSLGLAWADEKLFF,TGTGCCAGCAGCTTAGGTTTGGCTTGGGCTGATGAAAAACTGTTTTTT
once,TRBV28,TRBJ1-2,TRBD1,CASSLGQGAGYGYTF,TGTGCCAGCAGTTTAGGACAGGGGGCGGGGTATGGCTACACCTTC
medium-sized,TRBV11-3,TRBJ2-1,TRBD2,CASSLRSGDFNNEQFF,TGTGCCAGCAGCTTAAGGAGCGGGGACTTCAACAATGAGCAGTTCTTC
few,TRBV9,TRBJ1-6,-,CASSVGASDSPLHF,TGTGCCAGCAGCGTAGGAGCCTCAGATTCACCCCTCCACTTT
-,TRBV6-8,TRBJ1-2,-,CASSYSPDGGYTF,TGTGCCAGCAGTTACTCGCCAGATGGTGGCTACACCTTC
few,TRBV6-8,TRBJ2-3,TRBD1,CASSGQGGTDTQYF,TGTGCCAGCAGCGGACAGGGCGGTACAGATACGCAGTATTTT
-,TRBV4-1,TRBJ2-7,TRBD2,CASSQDRGDSYEQYF,TGCGCCAGCAGCCAAGATCGGGGGGATTCCTACGAGCAGTACTTC
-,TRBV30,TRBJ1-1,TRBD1,CAWRGTAEAFF,TGTGCCTGGAGAGGGACAGCTGAAGCTTTCTTT
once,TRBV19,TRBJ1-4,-,CASSIKGWKLFF,TGTGCCAGTAGTATAAAGGGGTGGAAACTGTTTTTT
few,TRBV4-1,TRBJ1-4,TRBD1,CASSQGRTGDEKLFF,TGCGCCAGCAGCCAAGGGAGGACAGGGGATGAAAAACTGTTTTTT
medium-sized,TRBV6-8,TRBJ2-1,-,CASSRDSYNEQFF,TGTGCCAGCAGCAGGGACTCCTACAATGAGCAGTTCTTC
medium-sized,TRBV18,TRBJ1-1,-,CASSPQSGTEAFF,TGTGCCAGCTCACCACAGTCGGGCACTGAAGCTTTCTTT
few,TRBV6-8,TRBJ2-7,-,CASTRDGSYGQYF,TGTGCCAGCACCCGGGACGGATCCTACGGGCAGTACTTC
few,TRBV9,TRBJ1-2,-,CASSEGEGFGYTF,TGTGCCAGCAGTGAAGGGGAGGGGTTTGGCTACACCTTC
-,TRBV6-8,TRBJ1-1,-,CATTREGMNTEAFF,TGTGCCACCACCCGGGAGGGGATGAACACTGAAGCTTTCTTT
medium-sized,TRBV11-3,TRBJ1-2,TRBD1,CASSSGQGAQKAGYTF,TGTGCCAGCAGCTCCGGACAGGGGGCGCAGAAGGCTGGCTACACCTTC
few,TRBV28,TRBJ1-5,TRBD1,CACRTGGFNQPQHF,TGTGCCTGCAGGACAGGGGGATTTAATCAGCCCCAGCATTTT
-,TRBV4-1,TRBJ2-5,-,CASSQDLGPRETQYF,TGCGCCAGCAGCCAAGATCTTGGGCCCAGGGAGACCCAGTACTTC
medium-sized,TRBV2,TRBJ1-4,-,CASSTDTSTNEKLFF,TGTGCCAGCAGTACTGACACCTCAACTAATGAAAAACTGTTTTTT
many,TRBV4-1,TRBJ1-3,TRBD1,CASSLQGDSRNTIYF,TGCGCCAGCAGCCTTCAGGGGGACTCGAGAAACACCATATATTTT
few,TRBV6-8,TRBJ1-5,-,CASSYRRDSNQPQHF,TGTGCCAGCAGTTACAGGAGGGACAGCAATCAGCCCCAGCATTTT
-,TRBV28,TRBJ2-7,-,CATFPPYWTSYEQYF,TGTGCCACCTTTCCCCCGTATTGGACCTCCTACGAGCAGTACTTC
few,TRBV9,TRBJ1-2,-,CASSEALRNRLDGYTF,TGTGCCAGCAGTGAAGCGCTTAGGAACCGCCTTGACGGCTACACCTTC
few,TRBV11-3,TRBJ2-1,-,CASSLVGSRGSSYNEQFF,TGTGCCAGCAGCTTAGTAGGTAGTAGGGGGAGCTCCTACAATGAGCAGTTCTTC
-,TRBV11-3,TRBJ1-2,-,CASSLDTSLRGYTF,TGTGCCAGCAGCTTGGACACCTCCCTCAGGGGCTACACCTTC
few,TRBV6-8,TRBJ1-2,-,CASTSQGGHNYGYTF,TGTGCCAGCACCAGTCAGGGAGGGCATAACTATGGCTACACCTTC
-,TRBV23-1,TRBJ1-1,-,CASSQLGKNTEAFF,TGCGCCAGCAGCCAACTGGGGAAGAACACTGAAGCTTTCTTT
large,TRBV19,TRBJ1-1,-,CASSIMAGSTEAFF,TGTGCCAGTAGTATAATGGCAGGGAGCACTGAAGCTTTCTTT
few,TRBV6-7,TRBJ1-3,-,CASSQDRSGNTIYF,TGTGCCAGCAGCCAGGACAGAAGCGGAAACACCATATATTTT
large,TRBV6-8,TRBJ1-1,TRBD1,CASQDRPVTEAFF,TGTGCCAGCCAGGACAGGCCGGTCACTGAAGCTTTCTTT